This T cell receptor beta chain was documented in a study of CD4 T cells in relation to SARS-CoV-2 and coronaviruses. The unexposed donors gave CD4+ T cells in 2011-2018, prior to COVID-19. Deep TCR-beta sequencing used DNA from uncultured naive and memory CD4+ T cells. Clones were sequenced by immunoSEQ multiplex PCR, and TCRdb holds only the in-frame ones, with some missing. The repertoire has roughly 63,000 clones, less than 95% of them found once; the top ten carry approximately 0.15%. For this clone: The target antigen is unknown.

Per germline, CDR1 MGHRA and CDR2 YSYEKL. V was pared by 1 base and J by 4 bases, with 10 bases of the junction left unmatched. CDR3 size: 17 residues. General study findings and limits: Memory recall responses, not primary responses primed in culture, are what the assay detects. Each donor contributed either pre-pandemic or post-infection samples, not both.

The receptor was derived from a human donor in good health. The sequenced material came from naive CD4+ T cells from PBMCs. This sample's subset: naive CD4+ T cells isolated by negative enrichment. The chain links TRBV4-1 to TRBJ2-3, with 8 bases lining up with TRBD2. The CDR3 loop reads CASSQAGVAGPPDTQYF. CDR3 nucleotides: TGCGCCAGCAGCCAAGCGGGGGTAGCGGGACCTCCAGATACGCAGTATTTT.